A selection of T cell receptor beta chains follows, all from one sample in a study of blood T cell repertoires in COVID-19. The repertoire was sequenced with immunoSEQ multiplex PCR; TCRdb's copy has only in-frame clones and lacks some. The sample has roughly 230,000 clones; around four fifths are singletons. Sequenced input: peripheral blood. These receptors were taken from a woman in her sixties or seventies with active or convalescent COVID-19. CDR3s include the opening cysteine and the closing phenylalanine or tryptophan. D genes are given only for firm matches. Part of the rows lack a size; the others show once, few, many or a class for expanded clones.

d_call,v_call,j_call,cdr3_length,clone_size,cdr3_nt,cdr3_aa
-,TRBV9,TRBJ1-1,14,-,TGTGCCAGCAGCCCCAACACGAAGAACACTGAAGCTTTCTTT,CASSPNTKNTEAFF
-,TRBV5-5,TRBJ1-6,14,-,TGTGCCAGCAGCTTGTCATGGGGCTTTTCACCCCTCCACTTT,CASSLSWGFSPLHF
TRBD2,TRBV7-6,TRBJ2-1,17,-,TGTGCCAGCAGCTTAGCAGTCGGCGGGAGCTCCTACAATGAGCAGTTCTTC,CASSLAVGGSSYNEQFF
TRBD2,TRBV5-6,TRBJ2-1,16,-,TGTGCCAGCAGCTTGTTGTGGACTAGCGGATACAATGAGCAGTTCTTC,CASSLLWTSGYNEQFF
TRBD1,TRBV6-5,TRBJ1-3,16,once,TGTGCCAGCAGTTACACCCGGACAGGGTCTGGAAACACCATATATTTT,CASSYTRTGSGNTIYF
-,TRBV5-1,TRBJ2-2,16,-,TGCGCCAGCAGCCCCACGGAACGGCCGGGGACCGGGGAGCTGTTTTTT,CASSPTERPGTGELFF
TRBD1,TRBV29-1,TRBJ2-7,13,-,TGCAGCCAGAGGGACAGGCGATACTACGAGCAGTACTTC,CSQRDRRYYEQYF
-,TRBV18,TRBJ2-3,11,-,TGTGCCAGCTCACCATCTGATACGCAGTATTTT,CASSPSDTQYF
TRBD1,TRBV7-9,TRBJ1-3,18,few,TGTGCCAGCAGTACCGGGACAGGGGGCCTTTTTACTGGAAACACCATATATTTT,CASSTGTGGLFTGNTIYF
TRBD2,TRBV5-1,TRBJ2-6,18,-,TGCGCCAGCAGCCCACTAGCGGGGGGTCTCTCTGGGGCCAACGTCCTGACTTTC,CASSPLAGGLSGANVLTF
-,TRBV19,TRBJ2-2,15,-,TGTGCCAGTAGACACCGGAGGGACCCCACCGGGGAGCTGTTTTTT,CASRHRRDPTGELFF
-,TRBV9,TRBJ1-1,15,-,TGTGCCAGCAGCGTAGCCGGGGGAATGGACACTGAAGCTTTCTTT,CASSVAGGMDTEAFF
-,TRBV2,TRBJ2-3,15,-,TGTGCCAGCAGTGAACACCCAGGACTTGGAGATACGCAGTATTTT,CASSEHPGLGDTQYF
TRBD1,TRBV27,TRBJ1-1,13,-,TGTGCCAGCAGTGGACAGGGGGTGACTGAAGCTTTCTTT,CASSGQGVTEAFF
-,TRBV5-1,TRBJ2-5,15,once,TGCGCCAGCAGCCTCGGGGTAGAGGTCCAAGAGACCCAGTACTTC,CASSLGVEVQETQYF
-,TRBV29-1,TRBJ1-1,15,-,TGCAGCGTAAAGGTCGGAGTGGGTTTTAACACTGAAGCTTTCTTT,CSVKVGVGFNTEAFF
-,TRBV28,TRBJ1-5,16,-,TGTGCCAGCAACTCGCAGGCCGGTTATAGCAATCAGCCCCAGCATTTT,CASNSQAGYSNQPQHF
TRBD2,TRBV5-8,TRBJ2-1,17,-,TGTGCCAGCAGCTTATATGGTATAGCGGGAGGGTACAATGAGCAGTTCTTC,CASSLYGIAGGYNEQFF
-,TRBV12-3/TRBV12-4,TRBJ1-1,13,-,TGTGCCAGCAGTTTCGGAGGGTACCCTGAAGCTTTCTTT,CASSFGGYPEAFF
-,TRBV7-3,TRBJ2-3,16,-,TGTGCCAGCAGCTGGACTGGCGGATGGGGCACAGATACGCAGTATTTT,CASSWTGGWGTDTQYF
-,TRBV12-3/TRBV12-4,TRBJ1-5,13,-,TGTGCCAGCAGTTTATCGGTCAACCAGCCCCAGCATTTT,CASSLSVNQPQHF
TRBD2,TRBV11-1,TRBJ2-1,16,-,TGTGCCAGCAGCTTAGCTTCCAGCGGGGGCTACAATGAGCAGTTCTTC,CASSLASSGGYNEQFF
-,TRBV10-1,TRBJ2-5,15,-,TGCGCCAGCAGTGAGAAGACAGGTGGACGTGAGACCCAGTACTTC,CASSEKTGGRETQYF
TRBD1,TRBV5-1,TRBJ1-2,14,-,TGCGCCAGCAGCCGGGACAGGGGTTCTTATGGCTACACCTTC,CASSRDRGSYGYTF
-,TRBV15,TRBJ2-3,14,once,TGTGCCACCAGTCAGGACAGAAGCACAGATACGCAGTATTTT,CATSQDRSTDTQYF
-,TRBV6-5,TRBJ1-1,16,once,TGTGCCAGCAGTTACTCGAGTGTCCCTAGGGGTGGTGAAGCTTTCTTT,CASSYSSVPRGGEAFF
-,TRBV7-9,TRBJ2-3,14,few,TGTGCCAGCAGCTGGGGGGGGCCCACAGATACGCAGTATTTT,CASSWGGPTDTQYF
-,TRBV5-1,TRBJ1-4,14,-,TGCGCCAGCAGCCAGGTTGACAATAATGAAAAACTGTTTTTT,CASSQVDNNEKLFF
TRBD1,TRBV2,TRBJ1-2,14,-,TGTGCCAGCAGCTCCGAGATTACAGGGGTCGGCTACACCTTC,CASSSEITGVGYTF
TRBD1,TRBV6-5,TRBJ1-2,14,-,TGTGCCGCCAGAGGGACAGGGGGTTCCTCTGGCTACACCTTC,CAARGTGGSSGYTF
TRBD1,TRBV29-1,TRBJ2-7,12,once,TGCAGCGGCCGGGACAGCCGATACGAGCAGTACTTC,CSGRDSRYEQYF
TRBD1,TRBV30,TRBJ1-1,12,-,TGTGCCAGCCGGGACAGGGGCACTGAAGCTTTCTTT,CASRDRGTEAFF
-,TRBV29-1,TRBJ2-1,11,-,TGCAGCGTTGATGACAACAATGAGCAGTTCTTC,CSVDDNNEQFF
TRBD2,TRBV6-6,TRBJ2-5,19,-,TGTGCCAGCAGTCCGCCCATGGGGGGACTAGCGGGGGGGCAGGCGACCCAGTACTTC,CASSPPMGGLAGGQATQYF
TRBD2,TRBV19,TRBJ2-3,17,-,TGTGCCAGTAGCCCCGGGGCTAGCGGGAACATGATCGATACGCAGTATTTT,CASSPGASGNMIDTQYF